Sequencing of this T cell receptor (beta chain) was carried out in a study of blood T cell repertoires in COVID-19. In the original workflow: Reference gene primers were amplified, and this amplification served to estimate nucleated cell counts. This table comes from immunoSEQ multiplex PCR, and its TCRdb copy is limited to in-frame clones, with some not included. V and J calls and clone size follow that table, whereas D and trimming were derived from the DNA. The sample shows about 160,000 clones, less than 85% of them seen only once. The germline V gene encodes CDR1 SGHAT and CDR2 FQNNGV. The V end was cut by 0 bases, the J end by 5 bases, with 8 bases between. The CDR3 sequence is 15 residues long.

The source material was peripheral blood. The source of this sequence is a human donor with acute or convalescent COVID-19. The donor label of this sample is uncertain. This chain links TRBV11-2 with TRBJ1-6; D gene unclear. The DNA of the CDR3 is TGTGCCAGCAGCTTAGAGGTCAGGCATAATTCACCCCTCCACTTT. This encodes CASSLEVRHNSPLHF.